One and the same sample provided the 4 T cell receptor beta chains below, sequenced in a study of T cell repertoires in cytomegalovirus infection. TCRdb re-called the reads through MiXCR, storing one row per CDR3 protein. The table has around 490,000 distinct CDR3 sequences, approximately 25% seen once. The sequenced material came from PBMCs. Source of these receptors: a human donor in good health (CMV status not recorded). Some clones in this sample may be carry-over from other donors' samples.

This clonotype has only a few counts. The rearrangement joins TRBV7-2 to TRBJ1-2; 7 positions match TRBD1. The CDR3 has 15 amino acids. V was pared by 5 bases and J by 8 bases, with 14 bases of the junction left unmatched. CDR1 is SGHTA and CDR2 is FQGNSA in the germline V gene. The CDR3 is CASSAFQGQKGGYTF. CDR3 bases: TGTGCCAGCAGCGCCTTTCAGGGACAGAAGGGGGGCTACACCTTC.

V and J are TRBV4-3 and TRBJ2-3, with a possible D match to TRBD2 (5 bases). This CDR3 spans 14 amino acids. V was clipped by 6 bases and J by 0 bases, with 10 bases between them. Germline values: CDR1 LGHNA, CDR2 YSLEER. The CDR3 protein is CASRSGASTDTQYF. The CDR3 coding sequence is TGCGCCAGCAGGAGCGGAGCTAGCACAGATACGCAGTATTTT.

This clonotype was seen a few times. The V call is TRBV7-9, the J call TRBJ2-1; no clear D gene. Per the germline V gene, CDR1 is SEHNR and CDR2 is FQNEAQ (reference sequence). Trimming removed 6 bases from V and 5 bases from J, with 14 bases in between. CDR3 length: 14 residues. In DNA form, the CDR3 reads TGTGCCAGCAGAAACGCCCGGAATAACAATGAGCAGTTCTTC. Residues: CASRNARNNNEQFF.

The V call is TRBV7-8, the J call TRBJ2-1, with a weak D call TRBD1 (5 bases). The germline V and J ends were trimmed by 6 bases and 6 bases, with 12 bases remaining between them. The CDR3 consists of 13 residues. Per the germline V gene, CDR1 is SGHVS and CDR2 is FQNEAQ. CDR3: CASRVITGNEQFF. In DNA form, the CDR3 reads TGTGCCAGCAGGGTGATCACAGGCAATGAGCAGTTCTTC.